Listed here is a single T cell receptor beta chain. No antigen is known for it. Target depth was 1 in 200,000 to 1 in 1 million T cells, about 10x per clonotype. Profiling relied on immunoSEQ multiplex PCR, and the TCRdb table lists in-frame clones only, not all of them. The sample contains around 21,000 clones, over 70% of which appear only once. Looked up from germline, CDR1 is MNHEY and CDR2 is SVGAGI. V was clipped by 7 bases and J by 3 bases; unmatched bases: 9. CDR3 size: 15 residues. This entry belongs to a study of cytotoxic CD8 clonotypes in ibrutinib-treated CLL. Study-level points and caveats: Baseline clonality was higher than in age-matched healthy donors and moved in step with circulating CD8+ T-cell counts. The clonality rise at ibrutinib response reflected private clonotype expansion.

The sequencing used PBMCs, collected before ibrutinib treatment. The sequence derives from a human donor with chronic lymphocytic leukemia. The genes are TRBV6-5 and TRBJ1-1; 9 bases are shared with TRBD1. The CDR3: CASTGTGRGYTEAFF. The CDR3 DNA is TGTGCCAGCACCGGGACAGGGAGGGGGTACACTGAAGCTTTCTTT.